The 21 T cell receptor beta chains listed next were all sequenced from one sample in a study of blood T cell repertoires in COVID-19. Clones were read by immunoSEQ multiplex PCR, and TCRdb kept only the in-frame ones, dropping some. The table lists tens of thousands of clones, more than 70% of them singletons, with approximately 4.9% in the top ten. Sequencing input: peripheral blood. These receptors were obtained from a human donor in a cohort sampled during active COVID-19.

The rearrangement joins TRBV18 to TRBJ1-3, with D possibly matching TRBD1 (5 bases). The V gene's germline CDR1 is KGHSH and CDR2 LQKENI. This CDR3 has 15 residues. V was cut by 2 bases and J by 1 base, with 9 bases left in between. CDR3 DNA: TGTGCCAGCTCACCATTGACAGTATCTGGAAACACCATATATTTT. It specifies CASSPLTVSGNTIYF.

The rearrangement joins TRBV28 to TRBJ2-3; 9 bases match TRBD1. Per germline, CDR1 MDHEN and CDR2 SYDVKM. Trimming took 3 bases from V and 3 from J; bases not matched to a gene: 4. This CDR3 has 15 amino acids. CDR3: CASSLTTGGTDTQYF. For the CDR3, the DNA is TGTGCCAGCAGTTTGACGACAGGGGGAACAGATACGCAGTATTTT.

This clone turned up a few times. The rearrangement joins TRBV6-4 to TRBJ1-1; maybe TRBD1 (5 bases). This CDR3 contains 15 residues. With 3 bases removed from V and 2 bases from J, the gap between germline ends came to 13 bases. CDR1 MRHNA and CDR2 SNTAGT come from the germline V gene. CDR3 bases: TGTGCCAGCAGTGAGGAGGGTGGGGGAAACACTGAAGCTTTCTTT. It encodes CASSEEGGGNTEAFF.

In this sample, this clone turned up once. V is TRBV28 and J is TRBJ1-2; 8 bases map to TRBD1. The CDR3 runs to 12 residues. The germline gives CDR1 MDHEN, CDR2 SYDVKM. The V segment lost 8 bases and the J segment 7 bases; nucleotides outside the gene matches: 6. CDR3 coding DNA: TGTGCCAGCGCGACAGGGGAGATTGGCTACACCTTC. Amino acid sequence: CASATGEIGYTF.

This clone was seen once. This chain joins TRBV6-5 and TRBJ2-1, with TRBD1 matching over 8 bases. The germline gives CDR1 MNHEY, CDR2 SVGAGI. The CDR3 is 16 residues long. J gave up 9 bases and V 0 bases, and 10 bases lay outside the gene matches. The CDR3, as DNA: TGTGCCAGCAGTTACTCAACCGGGACAGGTTTTTTTGAGCAGTTCTTC. Protein sequence: CASSYSTGTGFFEQFF.

Only one count was recorded for this clone. The chain is built from TRBV5-5 and TRBJ2-3; D possibly corresponds to TRBD2 (6 bases). The CDR3 sequence is 17 residues long. Trimming shortened V by 1 base and J by 6 bases, and 21 bases separated the two germline ends. CDR1 and CDR2 (germline): SGHKS, YYEKEE (reference sequence). This CDR3 is CASSLLWASAIGDTQYF. The CDR3 DNA sequence: TGTGCCAGCAGCTTGCTATGGGCTAGCGCAATAGGGGATACGCAGTATTTT.

The J gene is TRBJ2-3, the V gene TRBV28; TRBD2 might be the D (7 bases). CDR1 and CDR2 (germline): MDHEN, SYDVKM. With 7 bases removed from V and 3 bases from J, the gap between germline ends came to 17 bases. CDR3 length equals 15 residues. The CDR3 sequence is CASTLSGEGTDTQYF. In DNA form, the CDR3 reads TGTGCCAGCACCTTGTCAGGGGAGGGAACAGATACGCAGTATTTT. The variable domain in full, with the rest retrieved from reference TRBV28 and TRBJ2-3, is DVKVTQSSRYLVKRTGEKVFLECVQDMDHENMFWYRQDPGLGLRLIYFSYDVKMKEKGDIPEGYSVSREKKERFSLILESASTNQTSMYLCASTLSGEGTDTQYFGPGTRLTVL.

As for this clone: Mismatch with germline at one junction end may stem from a read error. This chain joins TRBV6-2 or TRBV6-3 and TRBJ1-1; 8 positions match TRBD1. Germline CDR1 and CDR2: MNHEY and SVGEGT. This CDR3 is built from 13 residues. The CDR3 coding sequence is TGTGCCAGCAGTTACTCGATTGGGACAGGCACACTCTTT. Translating it yields CASSYSIGTGTLF.

This rearrangement joins TRBV3-1 (or the pseudogene TRBV3-2) to TRBJ2-7; D is possibly TRBD2 (6 bases). Germline CDR1 is LGHDT and CDR2 is YNNKEL (reference sequence). The CDR3 consists of 16 residues. Trimming took off 2 bases at V and 9 bases at J, with 23 bases between the two ends. The CDR3 region is CASSQQEDYPSRGQYF. CDR3 nucleotide sequence: TGTGCCAGCAGCCAACAGGAGGACTATCCCTCTCGGGGGCAGTACTTC.

The chain uses TRBV28 and TRBJ1-3; D possibly corresponds to TRBD1 (6 bases). CDR1 and CDR2 (germline): MDHEN, SYDVKM. Between the trimmed V and J ends, which lost 5 bases and 8 bases, there was a span of 13 bases. The CDR3 has 13 residues. This CDR3 reads CASSNPDSYTIYF. CDR3 bases: TGTGCCAGCAGTAACCCGGACAGCTACACCATATATTTT.

The chain joins TRBV12-3 or TRBV12-4 to TRBJ2-3, with D possibly matching TRBD2 (5 bases). The CDR3 is made up of 12 amino acids. Trimming cost V 5 bases and J 6 bases, with 9 bases left between them. The CDR3 nucleotides read TGTGCCAGCAGTGGGGAGTGGGATACGCAGTATTTT. Its translation is CASSGEWDTQYF.

This clone appeared a few times. The chain joins TRBV24-1 to TRBJ2-3; 7 bases agree with TRBD1. The CDR3 loop spans 20 amino acids. V was clipped by 5 bases and J by 0 bases; unmatched bases: 19. Germline assignment: CDR1 KGHDR and CDR2 SFDVKD. The CDR3 loop reads CATSGPGTVERRSSTDTQYF. In DNA form, the CDR3 reads TGTGCCACCAGTGGTCCCGGGACAGTCGAACGAAGATCTAGCACAGATACGCAGTATTTT.

The genes are TRBV19 and TRBJ1-5; 8 bases fit TRBD1. V gave up 5 bases and J gave up 0 bases; unmatched junction bases: 9. The CDR3 spans 17 residues. Germline assignment: CDR1 LNHDA and CDR2 SQIVND (reference sequence). The CDR3 sequence is CASSPRDRSYSNQPQHF. The CDR3 coding sequence is TGTGCCAGTAGTCCACGGGACAGGTCTTATAGCAATCAGCCCCAGCATTTT.

The J gene is TRBJ2-7, the V gene TRBV19, with D maybe TRBD1 (6 bases). This CDR3 has 17 residues. The germline V gene has CDR1 LNHDA and CDR2 SQIVND (reference sequence). V lost 0 bases and J 2 bases, leaving 17 bases between the germline ends. The CDR3 reads CASSIDPTGQMTYEQYF. CDR3 in DNA: TGTGCCAGTAGTATAGATCCAACTGGACAGATGACCTACGAGCAGTACTTC.

This chain links TRBV28 with TRBJ2-7; 10 nucleotides match TRBD1. J was trimmed by 0 bases and V by 6 bases; bases with no gene match: 8. The CDR3 contains 16 residues. Germline assignment: CDR1 MDHEN and CDR2 SYDVKM. CDR3 protein: CASRPPWTGGSYEQYF. The CDR3 nucleotides read TGTGCCAGCAGACCTCCTTGGACAGGGGGCTCCTACGAGCAGTACTTC.

This clone was observed once. The chain employs TRBV19 and TRBJ1-3; D is possibly TRBD1 (5 bases). Per germline, CDR1 LNHDA and CDR2 SQIVND (reference sequence). V lost 4 bases, J lost 1 base, and 11 bases lay in between. This CDR3 has 15 amino acids. CDR3 DNA: TGTGCCAGTAGTACGGGGGTGAGTTCTGGAAACACCATATATTTT. It codes for CASSTGVSSGNTIYF. Full variable domain (rest looked up from reference TRBV19 and TRBJ1-3): DGGITQSPKYLFRKEGQNVTLSCEQNLNHDAMYWYRQDPGQGLRLIYYSQIVNDFQKGDIAEGYSVSREKKESFPLTVTSAQKNPTAFYLCASSTGVSSGNTIYFGEGSWLTVV.

In DNA, the CDR3 is TGTGCCAGCACGGACGGGACTAGCGGGAAGGTTGAGCAGTTCTTC. Residues: CASTDGTSGKVEQFF. The chain recombines TRBV6-5 with TRBJ2-1; the match to TRBD2 covers 13 bases. The CDR3 spans 15 residues. In germline, CDR1 is MNHEY, CDR2 SVGAGI. V was clipped by 7 bases and J by 9 bases; unmatched bases: 9.

This chain joins TRBV7-6 and TRBJ2-2; the match to TRBD1 covers 11 bases. CDR1 is SGHVS and CDR2 is FNYEAQ in the germline V gene. The ends lost 5 bases at V and 4 bases at J; junction bases unmatched: 12. This CDR3 has 18 residues. The CDR3 region is CASSPRGSDRGRTGELFF. CDR3 coding DNA: TGTGCCAGCAGCCCCCGGGGCTCGGACAGGGGGCGCACCGGGGAGCTGTTTTTT.

The V and J genes are TRBV7-2 and TRBJ1-5; tentatively, D is TRBD1 (5 bases). CDR3 length equals 15 residues. Germline loops: CDR1 SGHTA, CDR2 FQGNSA. V dropped 5 bases and J dropped 7 bases, with 18 bases sitting between them. The CDR3 nucleotides are TGTGCCAGCAGCCTTAATCGGGGGGATCTACAGCCCCAGCATTTT. Translated, it gives CASSLNRGDLQPQHF.

This clone appeared a single time. This sequence joins TRBV5-1 and TRBJ1-3; D is perhaps TRBD1 (6 bases). CDR3 length: 17 amino acids. The V end lost 0 bases, the J end lost 0 bases, and 13 bases lay between the germline ends. Germline loops: CDR1 SGHRS, CDR2 YFSETQ. CDR3 sequence (DNA): TGCGCCAGCAGCTTGGGTGGACAGTTCATCTCTGGAAACACCATATATTTT. The encoded protein is CASSLGGQFISGNTIYF.

J is TRBJ2-7 and V is TRBV7-2, with 9 bases that match TRBD2. CDR3 size: 16 residues. Germline CDR1 and CDR2: SGHTA and FQGNSA. J was trimmed by 7 bases and V by 5 bases; bases with no gene match: 15. The CDR3: CASSGRRRTSDFEQYF. CDR3 sequence (DNA): TGTGCCAGCAGCGGGAGGAGGCGGACTAGCGACTTTGAGCAGTACTTC.